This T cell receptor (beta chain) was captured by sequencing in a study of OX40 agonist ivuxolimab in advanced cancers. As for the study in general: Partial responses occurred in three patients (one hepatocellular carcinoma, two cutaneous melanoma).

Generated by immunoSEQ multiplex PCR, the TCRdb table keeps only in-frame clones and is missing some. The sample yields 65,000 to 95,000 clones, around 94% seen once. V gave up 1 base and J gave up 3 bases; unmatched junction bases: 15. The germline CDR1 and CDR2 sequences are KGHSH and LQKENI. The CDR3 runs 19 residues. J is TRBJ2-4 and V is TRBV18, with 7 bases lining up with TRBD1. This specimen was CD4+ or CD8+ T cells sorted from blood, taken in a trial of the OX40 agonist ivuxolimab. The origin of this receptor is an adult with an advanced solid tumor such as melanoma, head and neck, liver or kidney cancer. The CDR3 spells CASSPRTGGGGVDKNIQYF. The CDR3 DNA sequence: TGTGCCAGCTCACCACGGACAGGCGGTGGTGGTGTGGACAAAAACATTCAGTACTTC. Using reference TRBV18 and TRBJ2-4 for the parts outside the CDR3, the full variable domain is NAGVMQNPRHLVRRRGQEARLRCSPMKGHSHVYWYRQLPEEGLKFMVYLQKENIIDESGMPKERFSAEFPKEGPSILRIQQVVRGDSAAYFCASSPRTGGGGVDKNIQYFGAGTRLSVL.